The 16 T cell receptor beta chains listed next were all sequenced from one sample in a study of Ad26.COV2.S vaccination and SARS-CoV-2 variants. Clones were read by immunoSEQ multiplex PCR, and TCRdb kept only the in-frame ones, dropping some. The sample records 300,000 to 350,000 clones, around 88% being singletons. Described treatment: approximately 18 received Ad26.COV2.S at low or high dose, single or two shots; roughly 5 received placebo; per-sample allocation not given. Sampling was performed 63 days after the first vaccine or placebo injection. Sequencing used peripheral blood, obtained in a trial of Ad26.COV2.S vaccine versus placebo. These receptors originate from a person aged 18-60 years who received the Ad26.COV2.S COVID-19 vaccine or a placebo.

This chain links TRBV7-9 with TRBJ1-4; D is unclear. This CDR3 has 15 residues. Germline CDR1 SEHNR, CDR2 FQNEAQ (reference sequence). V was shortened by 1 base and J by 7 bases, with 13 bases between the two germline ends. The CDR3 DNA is TGTGCCAGCAGCTTAGTGGGTACGGCAGGTGAAAAACTGTTTTTT. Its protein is CASSLVGTAGEKLFF.

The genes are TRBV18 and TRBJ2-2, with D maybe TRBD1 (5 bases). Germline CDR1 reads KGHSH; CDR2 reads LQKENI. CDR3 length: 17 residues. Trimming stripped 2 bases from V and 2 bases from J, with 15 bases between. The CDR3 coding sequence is TGTGCCAGCTCACCAAGGTCGGCAGGGCTTAACACCGGGGAGCTGTTTTTT. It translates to CASSPRSAGLNTGELFF. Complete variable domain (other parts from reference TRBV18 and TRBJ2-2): NAGVMQNPRHLVRRRGQEARLRCSPMKGHSHVYWYRQLPEEGLKFMVYLQKENIIDESGMPKERFSAEFPKEGPSILRIQQVVRGDSAAYFCASSPRSAGLNTGELFFGEGSRLTVL.

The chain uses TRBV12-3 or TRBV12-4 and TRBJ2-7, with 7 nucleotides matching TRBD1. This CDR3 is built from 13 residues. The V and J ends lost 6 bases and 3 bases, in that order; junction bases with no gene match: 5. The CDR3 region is CASRGTGDYEQYF. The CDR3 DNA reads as TGTGCCAGCAGGGGAACAGGGGACTACGAGCAGTACTTC.

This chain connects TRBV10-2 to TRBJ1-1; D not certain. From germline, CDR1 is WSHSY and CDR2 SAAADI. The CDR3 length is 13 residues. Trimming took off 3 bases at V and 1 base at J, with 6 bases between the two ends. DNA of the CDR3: TGCGCCAGCAGTGAAAGGGAGAACACTGAAGCTTTCTTT. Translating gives CASSERENTEAFF.

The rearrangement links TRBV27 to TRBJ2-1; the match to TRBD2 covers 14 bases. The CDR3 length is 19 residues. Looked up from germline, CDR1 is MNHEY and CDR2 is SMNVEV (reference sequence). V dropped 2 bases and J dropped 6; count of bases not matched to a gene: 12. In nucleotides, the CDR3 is TGTGCCAGCAGTTTAAGAGAAAGACTAGCGGGAGGGCCGATCAATGAGCAGTTCTTC. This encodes CASSLRERLAGGPINEQFF.

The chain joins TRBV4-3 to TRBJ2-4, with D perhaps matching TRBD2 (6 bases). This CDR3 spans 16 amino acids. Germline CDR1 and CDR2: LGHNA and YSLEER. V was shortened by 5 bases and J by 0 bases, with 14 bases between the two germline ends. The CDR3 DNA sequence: TGCGCCAGCAGCGGCGGGGCGGGATTAGCCAAAAACATTCAGTACTTC. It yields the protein CASSGGAGLAKNIQYF.

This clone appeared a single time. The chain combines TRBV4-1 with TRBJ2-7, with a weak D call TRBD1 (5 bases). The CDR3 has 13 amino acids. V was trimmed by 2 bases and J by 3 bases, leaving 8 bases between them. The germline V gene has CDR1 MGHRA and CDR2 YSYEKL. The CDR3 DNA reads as TGCGCCAGCAGCCAACGACAGAACTACGAGCAGTACTTC. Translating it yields CASSQRQNYEQYF.

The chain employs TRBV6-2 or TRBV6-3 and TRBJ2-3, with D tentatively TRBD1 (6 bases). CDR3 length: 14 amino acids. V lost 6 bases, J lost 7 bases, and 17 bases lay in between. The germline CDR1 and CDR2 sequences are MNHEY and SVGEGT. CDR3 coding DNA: TGTGCCAGCAGCTCCTCAGGGGTTCTAAATACGCAGTATTTT. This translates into CASSSSGVLNTQYF.

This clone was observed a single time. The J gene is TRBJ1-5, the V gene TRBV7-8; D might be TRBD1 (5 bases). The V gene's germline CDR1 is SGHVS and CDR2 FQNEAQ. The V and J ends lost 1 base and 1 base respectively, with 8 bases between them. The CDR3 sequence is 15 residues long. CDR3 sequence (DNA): TGTGCCAGCAGCTTAGTCAGACAGAGCAATCAGCCCCAGCATTTT. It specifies CASSLVRQSNQPQHF.

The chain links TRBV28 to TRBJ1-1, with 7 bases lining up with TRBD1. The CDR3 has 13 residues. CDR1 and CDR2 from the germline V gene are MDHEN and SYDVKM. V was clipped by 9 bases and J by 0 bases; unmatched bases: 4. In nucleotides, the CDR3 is TGTGCCAGTACAGGGGTGATGAACACTGAAGCTTTCTTT. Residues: CASTGVMNTEAFF.

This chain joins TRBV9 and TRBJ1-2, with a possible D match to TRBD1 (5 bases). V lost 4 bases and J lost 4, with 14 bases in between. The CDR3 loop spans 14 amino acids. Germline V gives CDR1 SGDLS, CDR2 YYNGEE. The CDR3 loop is CASSPDREPYGYTF. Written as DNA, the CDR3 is TGTGCCAGCAGCCCTGACAGAGAGCCCTATGGCTACACCTTC.

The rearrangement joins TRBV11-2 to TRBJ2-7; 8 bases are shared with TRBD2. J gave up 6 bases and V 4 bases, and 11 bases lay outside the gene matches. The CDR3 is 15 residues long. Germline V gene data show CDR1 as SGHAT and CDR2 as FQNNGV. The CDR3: CASSSSGGREVEQYF. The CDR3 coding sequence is TGTGCCAGCAGCTCCTCGGGGGGGCGGGAGGTCGAGCAGTACTTC.

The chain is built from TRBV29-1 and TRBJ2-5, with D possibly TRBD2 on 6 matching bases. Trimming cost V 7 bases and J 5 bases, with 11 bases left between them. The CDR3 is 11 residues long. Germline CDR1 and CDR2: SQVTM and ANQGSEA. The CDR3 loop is CSGGRRETQYF. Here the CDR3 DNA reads TGCAGCGGGGGGAGGAGGGAGACCCAGTACTTC.

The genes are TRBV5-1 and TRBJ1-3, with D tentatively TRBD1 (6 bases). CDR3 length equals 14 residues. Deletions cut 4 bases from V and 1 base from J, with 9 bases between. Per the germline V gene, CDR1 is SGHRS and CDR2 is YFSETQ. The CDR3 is CASSRGGSGNTIYF. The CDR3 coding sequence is TGCGCCAGCAGCAGAGGGGGATCTGGAAACACCATATATTTT.

The CDR3 loop reads CASSLAGQRGGTRTQYF. The CDR3 DNA sequence: TGTGCCAGCAGCTTAGCTGGTCAGCGGGGGGGTACGAGGACCCAGTACTTC. The chain has TRBV7-2 and TRBJ2-5; TRBD2 aligns across 10 bases. The germline V gene encodes CDR1 SGHTA and CDR2 FQGNSA. The V gene end was trimmed by 0 bases and the J gene end by 7 bases; junction bases not matched to a gene: 11. CDR3 length: 17 residues.

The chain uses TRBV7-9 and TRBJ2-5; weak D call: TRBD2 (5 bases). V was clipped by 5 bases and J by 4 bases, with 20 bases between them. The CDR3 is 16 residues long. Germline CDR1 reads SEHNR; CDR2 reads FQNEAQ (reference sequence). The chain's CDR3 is CASSPSKGAFAETQYF. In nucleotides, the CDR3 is TGTGCCAGCAGCCCGAGCAAGGGAGCTTTTGCAGAGACCCAGTACTTC.